This TCR beta chain was captured in a study of human T cells and chemical hapten exposure. Within the library, unique molecular identifiers were attached to each individual cDNA molecule. TCRdb re-derived calls from the RACE reads in MiXCR, one entry per CDR3 protein. This sample has 35,000 to 55,000 distinct CDR3 sequences, with roughly 3.5% found just once. Time point of the sample: healthy volunteer bleed at 6 weeks. Extraction yielded total RNA from whole blood (unfractionated). The clonotype originates from a human donor in good health. Some clones in this sample may be carry-over from other donors' samples. Sample: whole blood.

The CDR3 DNA follows: TGTGCCAGCAGTACGACGGCGGGGCAGTACTTC. Protein: CASSTTAGQYF. V usage is TRBV2 and J usage is TRBJ2-7; weak D call: TRBD2 (5 bases). In germline, CDR1 is SNHLY, CDR2 FYNNEI. The CDR3 is made up of 11 amino acids. Trimming cost V 5 bases and J 9 bases, with 11 bases left between them.